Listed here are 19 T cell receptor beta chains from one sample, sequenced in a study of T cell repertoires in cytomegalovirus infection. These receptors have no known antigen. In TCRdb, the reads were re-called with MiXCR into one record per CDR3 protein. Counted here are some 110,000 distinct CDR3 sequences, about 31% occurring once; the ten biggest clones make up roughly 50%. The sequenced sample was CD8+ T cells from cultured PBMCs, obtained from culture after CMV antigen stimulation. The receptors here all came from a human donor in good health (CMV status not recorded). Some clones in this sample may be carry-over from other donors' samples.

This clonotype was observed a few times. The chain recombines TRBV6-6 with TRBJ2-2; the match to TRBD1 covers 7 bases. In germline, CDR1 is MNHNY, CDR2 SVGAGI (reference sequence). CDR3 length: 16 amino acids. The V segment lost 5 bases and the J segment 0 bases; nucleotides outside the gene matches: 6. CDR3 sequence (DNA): TGTGCCAGCAGTAGGACAGGAGCCTCGAACACCGGGGAGCTGTTTTTT. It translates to CASSRTGASNTGELFF.

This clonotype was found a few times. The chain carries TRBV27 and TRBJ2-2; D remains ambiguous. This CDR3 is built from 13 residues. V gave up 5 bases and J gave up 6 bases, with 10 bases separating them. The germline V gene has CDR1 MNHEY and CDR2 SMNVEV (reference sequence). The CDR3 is CASSISGAGELFF. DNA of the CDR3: TGTGCCAGCAGTATCAGTGGCGCCGGGGAGCTGTTTTTT.

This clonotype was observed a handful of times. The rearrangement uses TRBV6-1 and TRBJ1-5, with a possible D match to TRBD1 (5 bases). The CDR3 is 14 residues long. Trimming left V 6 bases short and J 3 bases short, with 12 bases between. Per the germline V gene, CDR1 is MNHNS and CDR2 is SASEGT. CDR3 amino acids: CASRATDDNQPQHF. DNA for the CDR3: TGTGCCAGCAGGGCGACAGACGACAATCAGCCCCAGCATTTT.

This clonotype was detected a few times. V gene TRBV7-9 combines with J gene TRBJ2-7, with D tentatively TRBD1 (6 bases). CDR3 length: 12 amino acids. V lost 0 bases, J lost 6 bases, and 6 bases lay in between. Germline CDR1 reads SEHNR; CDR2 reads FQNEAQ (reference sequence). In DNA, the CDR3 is TGTGCCAGCAGCTTAGCCAGGGGCGAGCAGTACTTC. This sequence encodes CASSLARGEQYF.

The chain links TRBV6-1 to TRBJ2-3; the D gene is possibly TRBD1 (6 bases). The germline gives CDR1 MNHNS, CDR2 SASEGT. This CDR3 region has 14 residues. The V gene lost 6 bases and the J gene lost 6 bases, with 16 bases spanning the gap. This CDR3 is CASRAYSGADTQYF. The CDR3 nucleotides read TGTGCCAGCAGGGCTTATTCAGGGGCGGATACGCAGTATTTT.

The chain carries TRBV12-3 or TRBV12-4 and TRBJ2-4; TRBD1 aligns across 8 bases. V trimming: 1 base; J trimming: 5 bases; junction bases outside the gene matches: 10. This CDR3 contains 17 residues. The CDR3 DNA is TGTGCCAGCAGTTTAGACGAGACAGGGGTCCCTCAAAACATTCAGTACTTC. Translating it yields CASSLDETGVPQNIQYF.

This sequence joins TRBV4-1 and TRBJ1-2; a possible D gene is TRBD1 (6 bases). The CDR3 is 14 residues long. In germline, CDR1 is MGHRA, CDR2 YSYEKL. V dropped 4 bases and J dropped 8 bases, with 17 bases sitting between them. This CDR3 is CASSRQQGDGGYTF. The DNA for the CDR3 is TGCGCCAGCAGCCGCCAACAGGGCGATGGGGGCTACACCTTC.

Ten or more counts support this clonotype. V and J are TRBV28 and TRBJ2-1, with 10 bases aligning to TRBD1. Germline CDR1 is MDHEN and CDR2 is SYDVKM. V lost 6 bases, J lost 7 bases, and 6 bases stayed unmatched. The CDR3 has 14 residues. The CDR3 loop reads CASRGTGVFNEQFF. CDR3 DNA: TGTGCCAGCAGGGGGACAGGGGTTTTTAATGAGCAGTTCTTC. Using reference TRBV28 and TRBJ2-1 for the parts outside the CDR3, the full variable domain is DVKVTQSSRYLVKRTGEKVFLECVQDMDHENMFWYRQDPGLGLRLIYFSYDVKMKEKGDIPEGYSVSREKKERFSLILESASTNQTSMYLCASRGTGVFNEQFFGPGTRLTVL.

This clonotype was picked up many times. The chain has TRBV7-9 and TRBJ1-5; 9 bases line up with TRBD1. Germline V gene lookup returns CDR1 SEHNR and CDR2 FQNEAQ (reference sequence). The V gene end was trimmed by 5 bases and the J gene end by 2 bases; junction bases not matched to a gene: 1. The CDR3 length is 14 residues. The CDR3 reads CASSGTGRNQPQHF. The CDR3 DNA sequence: TGTGCCAGCAGCGGGACAGGGCGCAATCAGCCCCAGCATTTT.

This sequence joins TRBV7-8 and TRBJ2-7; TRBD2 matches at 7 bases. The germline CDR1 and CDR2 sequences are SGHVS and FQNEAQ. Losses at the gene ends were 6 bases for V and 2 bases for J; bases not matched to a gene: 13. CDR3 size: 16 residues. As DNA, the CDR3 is TGTGCCAGCAGAGATCCAAGCGGGGTTTCGACCTACGAGCAGTACTTC. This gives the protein CASRDPSGVSTYEQYF.

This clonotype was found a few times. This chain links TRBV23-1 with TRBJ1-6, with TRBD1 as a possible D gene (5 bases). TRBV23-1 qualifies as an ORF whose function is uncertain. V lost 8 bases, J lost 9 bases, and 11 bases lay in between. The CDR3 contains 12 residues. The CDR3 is CASQGFGSPLHF. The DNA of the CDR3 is TGCGCCAGCCAGGGATTTGGTTCACCCCTCCACTTT.

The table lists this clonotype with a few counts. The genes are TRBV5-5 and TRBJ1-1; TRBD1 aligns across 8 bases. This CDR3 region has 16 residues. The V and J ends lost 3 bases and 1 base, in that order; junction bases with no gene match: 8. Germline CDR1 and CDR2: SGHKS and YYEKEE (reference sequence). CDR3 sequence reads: CASSSLQGVTNTEAFF. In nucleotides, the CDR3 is TGTGCCAGCAGCTCGCTACAGGGGGTTACGAACACTGAAGCTTTCTTT.

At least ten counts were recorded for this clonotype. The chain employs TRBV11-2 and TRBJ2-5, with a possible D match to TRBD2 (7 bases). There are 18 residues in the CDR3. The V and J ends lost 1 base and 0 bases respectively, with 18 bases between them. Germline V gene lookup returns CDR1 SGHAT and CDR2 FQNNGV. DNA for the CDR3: TGTGCCAGCAGCTTAGGGACAGCGGGGATACTCTACCAAGAGACCCAGTACTTC. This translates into CASSLGTAGILYQETQYF.

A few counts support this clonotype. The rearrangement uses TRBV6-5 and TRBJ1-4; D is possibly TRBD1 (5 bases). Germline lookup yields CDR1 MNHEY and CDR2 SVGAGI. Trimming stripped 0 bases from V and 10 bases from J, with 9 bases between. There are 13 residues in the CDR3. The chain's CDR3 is CASSYSRTRKLFF. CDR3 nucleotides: TGTGCCAGCAGTTACTCACGGACAAGAAAACTGTTTTTT.

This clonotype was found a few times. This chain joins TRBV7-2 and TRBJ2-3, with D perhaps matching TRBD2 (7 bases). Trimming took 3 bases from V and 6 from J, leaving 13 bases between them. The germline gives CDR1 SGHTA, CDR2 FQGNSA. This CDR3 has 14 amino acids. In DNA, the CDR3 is TGTGCCAGCAGCTTGGGGGGGCCCGGGGATACGCAGTATTTT. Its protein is CASSLGGPGDTQYF.

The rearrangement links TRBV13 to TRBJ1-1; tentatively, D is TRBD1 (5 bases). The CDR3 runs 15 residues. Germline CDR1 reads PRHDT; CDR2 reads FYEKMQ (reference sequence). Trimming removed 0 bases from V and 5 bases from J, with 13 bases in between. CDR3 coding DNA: TGTGCCAGCAGCTTAGGACCAGGGTTGGAGACTGAAGCTTTCTTT. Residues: CASSLGPGLETEAFF.

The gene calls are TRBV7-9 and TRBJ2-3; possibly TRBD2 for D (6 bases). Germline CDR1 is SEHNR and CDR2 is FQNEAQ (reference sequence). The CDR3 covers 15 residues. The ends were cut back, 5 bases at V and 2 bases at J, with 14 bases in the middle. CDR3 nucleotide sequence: TGTGCCAGCAGCCTTACTGGGACTGCCACAGATACGCAGTATTTT. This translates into CASSLTGTATDTQYF.

CDR3 sequence reads: CASSQRGLDQPQHF. CDR3 nucleotide sequence: TGTGCCAGCAGCCAAAGGGGGTTGGATCAGCCCCAGCATTTT. The chain uses TRBV14 and TRBJ1-5; tentatively, D is TRBD1 (6 bases). The CDR3 runs to 14 residues. Germline V lookup: CDR1 SGHDN, CDR2 FVKESK. Trimming removed 2 bases at V and 5 bases at J, with 10 bases between.

CDR3 nucleotide sequence: TGTGCCAGCAGCACCCCCGTGGGAGTCTACGAGCAGTACTTC. Amino acid sequence: CASSTPVGVYEQYF. This chain joins TRBV7-8 and TRBJ2-7; TRBD2 is a possible D gene (5 bases). The CDR3 length is 14 residues. Trimming shortened V by 5 bases and J by 3 bases, and 14 bases separated the two germline ends. The germline gives CDR1 SGHVS, CDR2 FQNEAQ.